This T cell receptor beta chain comes out of a study of TIL therapy for anti-PD-1-resistant metastatic lung cancer. Study context: Patients then received nivolumab; progressors got lymphodepletion, TIL and IL-2. Tumors carried a median 1.5 non-synonymous mutations per megabase.

The CDR3 has 13 amino acids. Trimming left V 5 bases short and J 3 bases short, with 10 bases between. Per the germline V gene, CDR1 is SEHNR and CDR2 is FQNEAQ (reference sequence). Sequencing used immunoSEQ v3. Sequencing depth was 1.9 million or so read pairs for survey level, roughly 4.5-6.5 million for deep. Assay: immunoSEQ multiplex PCR; the TCRdb copy retains only in-frame clones and omits some. The sample yields some 20,000 clones, 75% to 80% seen once. For this clone: Antigen unknown.

The study, taken as a whole, reports: This highly selected cohort may not generalize to typical lung cancer patients.

Time point defined: pre-treatment sample, taken before nivolumab and TIL therapy. The chain combines TRBV7-9 with TRBJ1-2; weak D call: TRBD1 (5 bases). This clonotype was obtained from a person aged 25-85 years with non-small cell lung cancer. Sequencing was performed on blood, taken at baseline. CDR3 residues: CASSHQTDYGYTF. As DNA, the CDR3 is TGTGCCAGCAGCCACCAGACAGACTATGGCTACACCTTC.